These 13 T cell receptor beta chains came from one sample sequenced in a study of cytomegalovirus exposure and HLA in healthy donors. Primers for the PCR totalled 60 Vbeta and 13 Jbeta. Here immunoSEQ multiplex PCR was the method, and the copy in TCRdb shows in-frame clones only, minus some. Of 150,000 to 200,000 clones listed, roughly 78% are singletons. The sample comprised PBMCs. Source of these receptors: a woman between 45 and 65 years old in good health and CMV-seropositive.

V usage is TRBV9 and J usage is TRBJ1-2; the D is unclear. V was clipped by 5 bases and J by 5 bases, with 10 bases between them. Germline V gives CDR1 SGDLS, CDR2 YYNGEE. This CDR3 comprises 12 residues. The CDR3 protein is CASSRGEYGYTF. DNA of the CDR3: TGTGCCAGCAGTCGCGGGGAGTATGGCTACACCTTC.

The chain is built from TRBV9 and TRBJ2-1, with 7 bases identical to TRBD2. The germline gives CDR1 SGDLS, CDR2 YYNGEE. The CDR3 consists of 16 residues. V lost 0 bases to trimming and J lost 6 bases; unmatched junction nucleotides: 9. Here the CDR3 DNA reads TGTGCCAGCAGCGTAGCGATGGCGGGGGTAGGCAATGAGCAGTTCTTC. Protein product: CASSVAMAGVGNEQFF.

CDR3 in amino acids: CASSGALAGASFYEQYF. The CDR3 DNA reads as TGTGCCAGCAGCGGGGCACTAGCGGGAGCATCCTTCTACGAGCAGTACTTC. The rearrangement joins TRBV7-2 to TRBJ2-7; 11 bases fit TRBD2. The CDR3 length is 17 residues. Germline V gene lookup returns CDR1 SGHTA and CDR2 FQGNSA. The junction had 12 bases not matched to a gene; V was cut back by 5 bases and J by 3 bases.

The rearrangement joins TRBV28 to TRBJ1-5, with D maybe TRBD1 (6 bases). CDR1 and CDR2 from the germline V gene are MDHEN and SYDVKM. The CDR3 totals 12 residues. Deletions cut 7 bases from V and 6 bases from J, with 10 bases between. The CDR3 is CASNPQGQPQHF. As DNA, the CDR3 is TGTGCCAGCAACCCACAGGGTCAGCCCCAGCATTTT.

The CDR3 sequence: CASFGARTDTQYF. The CDR3 region has the DNA TGCGCCAGCTTCGGAGCGAGGACAGATACGCAGTATTTT. This chain connects TRBV5-1 to TRBJ2-3; D is ambiguous. This CDR3 contains 13 residues. V was clipped by 7 bases and J by 3 bases, with 12 bases between them. The germline V gene encodes CDR1 SGHRS and CDR2 YFSETQ.

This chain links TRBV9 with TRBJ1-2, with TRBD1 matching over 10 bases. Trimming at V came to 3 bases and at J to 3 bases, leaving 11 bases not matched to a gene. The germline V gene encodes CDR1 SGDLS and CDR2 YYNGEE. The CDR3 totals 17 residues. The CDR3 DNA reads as TGTGCCAGCAGCGACCGACAGGGGGCGGCCTTAGACTATGGCTACACCTTC. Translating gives CASSDRQGAALDYGYTF.

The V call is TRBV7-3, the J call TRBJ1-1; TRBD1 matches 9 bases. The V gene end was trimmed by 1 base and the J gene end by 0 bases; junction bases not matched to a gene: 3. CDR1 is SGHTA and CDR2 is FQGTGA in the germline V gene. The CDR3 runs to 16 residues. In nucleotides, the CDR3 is TGTGCCAGCAGCTTAAGGTGGGACAGGGTGAACACTGAAGCTTTCTTT. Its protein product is CASSLRWDRVNTEAFF.

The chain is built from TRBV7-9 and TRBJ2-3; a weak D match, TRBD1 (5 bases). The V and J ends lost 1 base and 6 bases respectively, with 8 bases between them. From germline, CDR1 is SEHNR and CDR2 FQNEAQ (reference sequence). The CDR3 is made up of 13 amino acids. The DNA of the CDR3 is TGTGCCAGCAGCTTAGGACAGCCCGATACGCAGTATTTT. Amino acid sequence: CASSLGQPDTQYF.

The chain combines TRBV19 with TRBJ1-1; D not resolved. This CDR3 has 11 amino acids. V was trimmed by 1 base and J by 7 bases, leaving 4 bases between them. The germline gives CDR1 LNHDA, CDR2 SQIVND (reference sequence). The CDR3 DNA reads TGTGCCAGTAGTATAGGTAATGAAGCTTTCTTT. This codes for CASSIGNEAFF.

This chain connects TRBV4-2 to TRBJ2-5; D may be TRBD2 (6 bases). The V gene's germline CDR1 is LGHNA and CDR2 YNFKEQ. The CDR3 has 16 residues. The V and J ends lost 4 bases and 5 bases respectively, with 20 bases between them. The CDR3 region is CASSPTAGTPGETQYF. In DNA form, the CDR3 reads TGTGCCAGCAGCCCGACGGCCGGGACTCCCGGGGAGACCCAGTACTTC.

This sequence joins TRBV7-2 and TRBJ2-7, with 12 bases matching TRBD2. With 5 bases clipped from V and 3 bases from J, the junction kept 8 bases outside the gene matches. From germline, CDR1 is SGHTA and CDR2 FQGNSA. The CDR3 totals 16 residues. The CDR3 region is CASSKKVTSGSYEQYF. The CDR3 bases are TGTGCCAGCAGCAAAAAGGTGACTAGCGGGAGCTACGAGCAGTACTTC.

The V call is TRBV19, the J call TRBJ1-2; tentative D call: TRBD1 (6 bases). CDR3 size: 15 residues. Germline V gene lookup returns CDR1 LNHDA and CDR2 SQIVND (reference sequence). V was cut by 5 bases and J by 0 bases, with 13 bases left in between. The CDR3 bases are TGTGCCAGTAGTCTCCCGACAGGTGCTAACTATGGCTACACCTTC. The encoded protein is CASSLPTGANYGYTF.

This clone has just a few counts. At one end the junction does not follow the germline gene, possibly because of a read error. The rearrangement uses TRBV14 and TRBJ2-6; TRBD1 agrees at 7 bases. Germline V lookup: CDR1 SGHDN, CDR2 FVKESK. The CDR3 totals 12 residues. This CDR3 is CASSLGQENLVF. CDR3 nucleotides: TGTGCCAGCAGCCTAGGACAGGAGAACCTTGTTTTC.